Listed below are T cell receptor beta chains from one sample, sequenced in a study of chemoradiotherapy in HPV16-positive cancers. Assay used: immunoSEQ multiplex PCR; TCRdb lists only in-frame clones, some missing. The profile shows some 1,300 clones, almost 95% of them singletons. Sequences were derived from tumor tissue, sampled from a patient who underwent chemoradiotherapy. The receptors stem from a human donor with HPV-associated anogenital cancer. Each CDR3 is given with its conserved first and last residue. Fields, in order: clone size, V gene, J gene, D gene, CDR3 protein, CDR3 DNA. The D gene is left open where the match is weak. Some rows mark clone size as missing; the rest say once, few, many or name a class of expanded clone.

once	TRBV4-3	TRBJ2-1	TRBD1	CASSQDTGGSYNEQFF	TGCGCCAGCAGCCAAGACACAGGGGGCTCCTACAATGAGCAGTTCTTC
-	TRBV20-1	TRBJ2-7	-	CSAATAYEQYF	TGCAGTGCGGCCACTGCCTACGAGCAGTACTTC
-	TRBV15	TRBJ1-2	-	CATSIMRGNGYTF	TGTGCCACCAGCATTATGCGCGGGAATGGCTACACCTTC
-	TRBV6-1	TRBJ2-7	-	CASSSKQGEQYF	TGTGCCAGCAGTTCTAAGCAGGGCGAGCAGTACTTC
-	TRBV11-2	TRBJ2-5	-	CASSEYRGGPRVYF	TGTGCCAGCAGCGAGTACAGGGGGGGACCCAGGGTTTACTTC
once	TRBV5-4	TRBJ2-7	-	CASSLYGIRYEQYF	TGTGCCAGCAGCTTGTACGGGATCCGCTACGAGCAGTACTTC
-	TRBV28	TRBJ2-7	-	CASSLGNGFAEQYF	TGTGCCAGCAGTTTAGGCAACGGGTTTGCCGAGCAGTACTTC
-	TRBV7-3	TRBJ2-7	-	CASSPGPSSYEQYF	TGTGCCAGCAGCCCCGGACCTAGCTCCTACGAGCAGTACTTC
-	TRBV5-4	TRBJ2-3	TRBD2	CASSPPGLAGRRTDTQYF	TGTGCCAGCAGCCCTCCGGGACTAGCGGGGCGACGCACAGATACGCAGTATTTT
-	TRBV12-5	TRBJ1-1	-	CASGLPYVRNTEAFF	TGTGCTAGTGGTTTGCCTTACGTTCGGAACACTGAAGCTTTCTTT
-	TRBV29-1	TRBJ2-1	TRBD2	CSVEARTSAHYNEQFF	TGCAGCGTTGAAGCGAGGACTAGCGCCCACTACAATGAGCAGTTCTTC
-	TRBV9	TRBJ2-7	TRBD2	CASSVDGRAYEQYF	TGTGCCAGCAGCGTGGACGGGAGGGCCTACGAGCAGTACTTC
-	TRBV28	TRBJ2-7	TRBD1	CASRGTGANYEQYF	TGTGCCAGCAGGGGGACAGGGGCCAACTACGAGCAGTACTTC
-	TRBV11-2	TRBJ2-7	TRBD1	CASSLGTGGGTSSYEQYF	TGTGCCAGCAGCCTTGGGACAGGGGGCGGGACGAGCTCCTACGAGCAGTACTTC
-	TRBV5-5	TRBJ2-6	-	CASSPRGTSGANVLTF	TGTGCCAGCAGCCCTAGGGGGACCTCTGGGGCCAACGTCCTGACTTTC
once	TRBV4-1	TRBJ1-1	-	CASSQPENTEAFF	TGCGCCAGCAGCCAACCAGAGAACACTGAAGCTTTCTTT
-	TRBV4-1	TRBJ2-3	-	CASSQDSAHTDTQYF	TGCGCCAGCAGCCAAGATTCGGCCCACACAGATACGCAGTATTTT
-	TRBV7-2	TRBJ2-5	-	CASSSSRWTQYF	TGTGCCAGCAGCTCCTCCCGCTGGACCCAGTACTTC
-	TRBV30	TRBJ2-1	-	CAWGRPTYNEQFF	TGTGCCTGGGGTAGACCTACCTACAATGAGCAGTTCTTC
-	TRBV5-1	TRBJ1-5	-	CASSPGSIGEPQHF	TGCGCCAGCAGCCCAGGATCTATCGGGGAGCCCCAGCATTTT
-	TRBV7-8	TRBJ1-2	-	CASTQGVDYGYTF	TGTGCCAGCACCCAAGGGGTGGACTATGGCTACACCTTC
-	TRBV6-5	TRBJ1-2	-	CASSYSPRGQTLGYTF	TGTGCCAGCAGTTACTCGCCCCGGGGGCAGACTTTAGGCTACACCTTC
-	TRBV7-8	TRBJ1-1	-	CASSLGSVEAFF	TGTGCCAGCAGCTTAGGGAGTGTAGAAGCTTTCTTT
-	TRBV30	TRBJ1-4	-	CAWSVTARAIGHTNEKLFF	TGTGCCTGGAGTGTAACGGCCAGAGCGATCGGCCACACTAATGAAAAACTGTTTTTT
-	TRBV27	TRBJ2-7	TRBD2	CASSLVVAGGRPLYEQYF	TGTGCCAGCAGTTTAGTGGTAGCGGGAGGTAGGCCCCTCTACGAGCAGTACTTC
-	TRBV19	TRBJ2-5	-	CASSIGAGDGTQYF	TGTGCCAGTAGTATAGGGGCTGGGGACGGGACCCAGTACTTC
-	TRBV27	TRBJ2-7	-	CASSSPREGRRFEQYF	TGTGCCAGCAGTTCCCCTCGAGAGGGTCGTAGGTTCGAGCAGTACTTC
-	TRBV6-1	TRBJ2-5	TRBD1	CASSRDRGQVETQYF	TGTGCCAGCAGTAGGGACAGGGGGCAAGTTGAGACCCAGTACTTC
-	TRBV19	TRBJ2-1	TRBD2	CASSINLWTSGGAYNEQFF	TGTGCCAGTAGTATTAACCTCTGGACTAGCGGGGGCGCCTACAATGAGCAGTTCTTC
-	TRBV29-1	TRBJ2-7	-	CSVRRDANSYEQYF	TGCAGCGTTCGCCGGGACGCCAACTCCTACGAGCAGTACTTC
once	TRBV30	TRBJ2-4	TRBD1	CAWSPTPGQGLAKNIQYF	TGTGCCTGGAGTCCCACCCCAGGACAGGGATTAGCCAAAAACATTCAGTACTTC
-	TRBV7-6	TRBJ2-3	TRBD2	CASSRSGTSGRTADTQYF	TGTGCCAGCAGCCGCTCCGGGACTAGCGGGAGAACAGCAGATACGCAGTATTTT
-	TRBV5-1	TRBJ2-2	TRBD1	CASSKARDRGLHTGELFF	TGCGCCAGCAGCAAGGCCCGGGACAGGGGATTACACACCGGGGAGCTGTTTTTT
-	TRBV7-9	TRBJ1-1	-	CASSFGPNTEAFF	TGTGCCAGCAGCTTCGGTCCAAACACTGAAGCTTTCTTT
few	TRBV27	TRBJ2-7	-	CASSQGYEQYF	TGTGCCAGCAGTCAGGGCTACGAGCAGTACTTC
-	TRBV7-6	TRBJ2-5	TRBD1	CASSFGTAIQETQYF	TGTGCCAGCAGCTTTGGGACAGCAATCCAAGAGACCCAGTACTTC
few	TRBV7-9	TRBJ2-1	-	CASSFRETYNEQFF	TGTGCCAGCAGCTTCAGGGAAACCTACAATGAGCAGTTCTTC
-	TRBV19	TRBJ2-7	-	CASSIIPSEQYF	TGTGCCAGTAGTATAATTCCCTCCGAGCAGTACTTC
-	TRBV7-8	TRBJ2-3	TRBD1	CASSSHRDRGKADTQYF	TGTGCCAGCAGCTCTCACCGGGACAGGGGGAAGGCAGATACGCAGTATTTT
-	TRBV5-6	TRBJ2-3	-	CASSGELGTDTQYF	TGTGCCAGCAGCGGTGAACTGGGCACAGATACGCAGTATTTT
-	TRBV11-1	TRBJ2-7	TRBD2	CASSDRLAGGSYEQYF	TGTGCCAGCAGCGACAGACTAGCGGGAGGTTCCTACGAGCAGTACTTC
-	TRBV6-5	TRBJ1-6	TRBD1	CASSYGTGELNSPLHF	TGTGCCAGCAGTTATGGGACAGGGGAATTGAATTCACCCCTCCACTTT
-	TRBV5-1	TRBJ2-1	TRBD2	CASSLTGTSYNEQFF	TGCGCCAGCAGCTTAACCGGGACTAGCTATAATGAGCAGTTCTTC
-	TRBV6-5	TRBJ1-1	-	CASSYRQFMNTEAFF	TGTGCCAGCAGTTACAGACAGTTCATGAACACTGAAGCTTTCTTT
-	TRBV9	TRBJ1-2	-	CASSVGGGFWANYGYTF	TGTGCCAGCAGCGTAGGGGGTGGATTCTGGGCTAACTATGGCTACACCTTC
-	TRBV7-2	TRBJ1-1	TRBD1	CASRTGGRSTEAFF	TGTGCCAGCCGGACAGGGGGCAGGAGCACTGAAGCTTTCTTT
-	TRBV2	TRBJ2-7	TRBD1	CASSEGRRGSSYEQYF	TGTGCCAGCAGTGAGGGTCGCAGGGGGTCCTCCTACGAGCAGTACTTC
-	TRBV6-5	TRBJ2-3	-	CASSYRSADTQYF	TGTGCCAGCAGTTACCGGTCGGCAGATACGCAGTATTTT
-	TRBV6-6	TRBJ2-1	TRBD2	CASSYSSGGAGEQFF	TGTGCCAGCAGTTACTCTAGCGGGGGGGCGGGTGAGCAGTTCTTC
-	TRBV4-3	TRBJ2-1	TRBD2	CASSQGLAGGHEQFF	TGCGCCAGCAGCCAAGGACTAGCGGGGGGCCATGAGCAGTTCTTC
-	TRBV19	TRBJ1-5	-	CASSNFEGRGNQPQHF	TGTGCCAGTAGTAATTTTGAGGGGCGAGGCAATCAGCCCCAGCATTTT
once	TRBV2	TRBJ2-6	-	CASSTRVASGANVLTF	TGTGCCAGCAGCACGCGGGTAGCCTCTGGGGCCAACGTCCTGACTTTC
-	TRBV9	TRBJ1-1	TRBD1	CASSDRQGIRTEAFF	TGTGCCAGCAGCGACCGACAGGGGATCCGAACTGAAGCTTTCTTT
-	TRBV7-3	TRBJ2-1	TRBD1	CASSLYPTGVEGEQFF	TGTGCCAGCAGCTTATACCCGACAGGGGTCGAGGGTGAGCAGTTCTTC
-	TRBV27	TRBJ2-7	-	CASSLSDPFFVDEQYF	TGTGCCAGCAGTTTATCGGACCCCTTTTTCGTTGACGAGCAGTACTTC
-	TRBV7-2	TRBJ2-5	-	CASSLNSGALETQYF	TGTGCCAGCAGCTTGAATTCAGGGGCCCTGGAGACCCAGTACTTC
-	TRBV2	TRBJ1-1	TRBD1	CASSDQGAGWPEAFF	TGTGCCAGCAGTGATCAGGGGGCGGGTTGGCCTGAAGCTTTCTTT
once	TRBV19	TRBJ2-2	-	CASSYGPNGELFF	TGTGCCAGTAGTTACGGTCCAAACGGGGAGCTGTTTTTT